This TCR beta chain was profiled in a study of shared T cell receptors in the human thymus. This table comes from immunoSEQ multiplex PCR, and its TCRdb copy is limited to in-frame clones, with some not included. The sample lists hundreds of thousands of clones, around three quarters seen once, with more than 0.01% in the top ten. The length of the CDR3 is 16 residues. Germline CDR1 reads SGHRS; CDR2 reads YFSETQ. V dropped 4 bases and J dropped 3; count of bases not matched to a gene: 9. The sample holds a few counts of this clone. These data are also associated with another study on human thymus T cells. Turning to that study: It was from resections taken during corrective heart surgery that the thymus tissue came. Both thymic and peripheral blood repertoires showed apparently biased V and J usage.

Sequencing was done on a sample of thymocytes. The sequence derives from a boy under three years old with a congenital heart defect. This chain uses TRBV5-1 with TRBJ1-4, with 7 positions matching TRBD1. Here the CDR3 reads CASSSKTGVSNEKLFF. CDR3 sequence (DNA): TGCGCCAGCAGCAGCAAAACAGGGGTTTCTAATGAAAAACTGTTTTTT.